This entry lists 9 T cell receptor beta chains sequenced from one sample in a study of T cell responses to AZD1222 COVID-19 vaccine. TCRdb's table, derived via immunoSEQ multiplex PCR, lists solely in-frame clones and lacks some. The table lists under 150,000 clones, 90% of them singletons, with 1.5% to 2% in the top ten. Sequenced material: peripheral blood, taken 28 days after the second AZD1222 dose. These receptors all come from an adult who received the AZD1222 COVID-19 vaccine.

The chain links TRBV19 to TRBJ1-5; D is ambiguous. V lost 6 bases to trimming and J lost 2 bases, with 14 bases between them. The CDR3 is 15 amino acids. Germline-derived CDR1 and CDR2 are LNHDA and SQIVND (reference sequence). CDR3 residues: CASSSGVLGNQPQHF. The CDR3 DNA reads TGTGCCAGTAGCTCTGGGGTTTTGGGCAATCAGCCCCAGCATTTT.

This clone occurred once. The chain is built from TRBV5-1 and TRBJ2-2, with D possibly matching TRBD1 (5 bases). This CDR3 is 16 amino acids long. The germline V gene encodes CDR1 SGHRS and CDR2 YFSETQ. Trimming stripped 4 bases from V and 0 bases from J, with 13 bases between. The CDR3 region has the DNA TGCGCCAGCAGCCAAAACGCGGACACGAACACCGGGGAGCTGTTTTTT. Protein product: CASSQNADTNTGELFF.

This rearrangement joins TRBV13 to TRBJ2-5; 8 bases fit TRBD2. CDR1 and CDR2 from the germline V gene are PRHDT and FYEKMQ (reference sequence). The ends lost 5 bases at V and 5 bases at J; junction bases unmatched: 10. The length of the CDR3 is 15 residues. This CDR3 is CASSPPQTSVETQYF. DNA for the CDR3: TGTGCCAGCAGCCCACCCCAGACTAGCGTGGAGACCCAGTACTTC.

This sequence joins TRBV3-1 (or the pseudogene TRBV3-2) and TRBJ2-2, with D possibly called TRBD1 or TRBD2 (5 bases each). The V end was cut by 0 bases, the J end by 5 bases, with 16 bases between. In germline, CDR1 is LGHDT, CDR2 YNNKEL (reference sequence). CDR3 length: 17 residues. DNA for the CDR3: TGTGCCAGCAGCCAAGACGGGGCAGGGAGACCGACCGGGGAGCTGTTTTTT. Protein product: CASSQDGAGRPTGELFF.

This sequence joins TRBV5-4 and TRBJ2-2, with D tentatively TRBD2 (5 bases). This CDR3 has 14 residues. The germline V gene has CDR1 SGHNT and CDR2 YYREEE (reference sequence). Here the CDR3 reads CAYLGRTNTGELFF. The CDR3 bases are TGTGCTTACCTTGGGAGAACGAACACCGGGGAGCTGTTTTTT.

The rearrangement uses TRBV20-1 and TRBJ2-5, with D hard to call. The CDR3 length is 11 residues. Germline values: CDR1 DFQATT, CDR2 SNEGSKA (reference sequence). The germline V and J ends were trimmed by 3 bases and 4 bases, with 6 bases remaining between them. CDR3 nucleotides: TGCAGTGCTAGGACGGGAGAGACCCAGTACTTC. It yields the protein CSARTGETQYF.

The chain recombines TRBV19 with TRBJ1-2; D gene unclear. The CDR3 has 11 residues. Between the trimmed V and J ends, which lost 4 bases and 8 bases, there was a span of 8 bases. CDR1 is LNHDA and CDR2 is SQIVND in the germline V gene (reference sequence). Written as DNA, the CDR3 is TGTGCCAGTAGTACCGTCCTGGGCTACACCTTC. Its translation: CASSTVLGYTF. The full variable domain, its missing parts supplied by reference TRBV19 and TRBJ1-2, is DGGITQSPKYLFRKEGQNVTLSCEQNLNHDAMYWYRQDPGQGLRLIYYSQIVNDFQKGDIAEGYSVSREKKESFPLTVTSAQKNPTAFYLCASSTVLGYTFGSGTRLTVV.

About this clone itself: Other DNA sequences in the sample encode the same CDR3. The chain joins TRBV6-2 or TRBV6-3 to TRBJ1-4, with D possibly matching TRBD1 (5 bases). Germline V gives CDR1 MNHEY, CDR2 SVGEGT. This CDR3 is built from 15 residues. Trimming removed 0 bases at V and 5 bases at J, with 10 bases between. Here the CDR3 reads CASSYSGTGNEKLFF. The CDR3 DNA is TGTGCCAGCAGTTACTCCGGGACGGGAAATGAAAAACTGTTTTTT.

This rearrangement joins TRBV2 to TRBJ1-1; D unclear. The CDR3 runs 13 residues. V dropped 6 bases and J dropped 11 bases, with 19 bases sitting between them. Germline CDR1 SNHLY, CDR2 FYNNEI. The chain's CDR3 is CASRYGVTAKAFF. The CDR3 DNA reads as TGTGCCAGCAGATATGGGGTCACAGCGAAGGCTTTCTTT.